This T cell receptor beta chain was retrieved from a study of blood T cell repertoires in COVID-19. The count of this clone is one. Profiling relied on immunoSEQ multiplex PCR, and the TCRdb table lists in-frame clones only, not all of them. The sample records fewer than 400,000 clones, about nine tenths being singletons. This CDR3 comprises 16 residues. J lost 4 bases, V lost 8 bases, and 12 bases had no gene match. Germline V gene sequence: CDR1 LNHDA, CDR2 SQIVND (reference sequence). This chain uses TRBV19 with TRBJ2-7; 12 bases agree with TRBD1. Sequenced: PBMCs or T cells enriched from blood (not recorded which). The clonotype comes from a man under 40 who had recovered from COVID-19. In nucleotides, the CDR3 is TGTGCCAGTGGTCCCGGGACAGGGGGCTCTTCGTACGAGCAGTACTTC. This sequence encodes CASGPGTGGSSYEQYF.